This TCR beta chain was documented in a study of blood T cell repertoires in COVID-19. Study as a whole: Cohort 3 donors were reported recovered after two negative PCRs, clearance, or symptom resolution.

The V gene's germline CDR1 is SEHNR and CDR2 FQNEAQ (reference sequence). The CDR3 sequence is 15 residues long. Trimming removed 2 bases at V and 7 bases at J, with 14 bases between. Study processing details: Researchers report that nucleated cell counts were estimated from reference gene primer amplification. Assay used: immunoSEQ multiplex PCR; TCRdb lists only in-frame clones, some missing. V and J calls plus clone size are reproduced from that table; the DNA served to infer D and trimming. This table has 250,000 to 350,000 clones, 88% appearing once. Everyone who took part was roughly 18 to 89 years old, and they came from fewer than 25 US areas. Cohort assignment relied on participant-reported clinical history.

This chain connects TRBV7-9 to TRBJ1-4; no clear D. The sample comprised PBMCs or T cells enriched from blood (not recorded which). This clonotype was obtained from a woman aged 60-70 years in a cohort exposed to, infected with or recovered from COVID-19 (not recorded which). CDR3 sequence reads: CASSLRPKYGEKLFF. The CDR3 DNA follows: TGTGCCAGCAGCTTACGTCCGAAGTACGGTGAAAAACTGTTTTTT.